This T cell receptor (beta chain) is drawn from a study of T-cell reconstitution after alpha-beta-depleted transplantation in children (dated by TCRdb to between 2015 and 2016). Turning to the overall study: Using TCR repertoire profiling, the study followed T-cell immune reconstitution in a quantitative way in children after TCRalphabeta/CD19-depleted allogeneic hematopoietic cell transplantation. Here is what the overall study found, with its caveats: The apparently early recovery of alphabetaT-cell counts about two months after transplant reportedly depended on only several hundred rapidly expanded clones that came from non-depleted graft cells. Hyperexpanded clone frequencies declined over subsequent months; after one year, T-cell counts and TCRbeta diversity were mostly attributed to newly produced T cells. In some patients, high TCRbeta diversity at day 60 was attributed to recipient T cells and intrathymic progenitors that had survived conditioning.

The treatment or condition label, as the study defines it: allogeneic hematopoietic cell transplantation with graft depleted of TCRalphabeta T cells and CD19 B cells. Transplant recipients were children who received TCRalphabeta/CD19-depleted allogeneic hematopoietic cell grafts. Clipping removes 8 bases from V and 3 bases from J, with 16 as the unmatched junction base count. The CDR3 sequence holds 18 residues, the cysteine and phenylalanine included. Kept here is only the CDR3 DNA, which spans 54 bases and is read in frame from base 1. The germline V gene provides CDR1 WSHSY and CDR2 SAAADI. Library preparation was by PCR. This sample was sequenced with an Illumina HiSeq 2500. TCR libraries were prepared with molecular barcoding, using unique molecular identifiers to normalize TCRbeta repertoire quantification. The public reads were quality trimmed at Q25 with fastp and then assembled into clones with MiXCR by TCRdb, keeping productive beta chains. Records with the same CDR3 protein are collapsed into one entry carrying the most frequent genes and DNA. For this sample there are just under 350,000 distinct CDR3 sequences; about 16% appear just once. Around 41% of the sample belongs to the ten largest clones.

About this clonotype: Its target antigen remains unknown. The record has no base qualities; no much larger clone is one base away.

The sequence joins TRBV10-2 to TRBJ2-1; the junction holds 10 bases that match TRBD2. Sequencing was performed on PBMCs, mostly from graft donor cells, taken 360 days after TCRalphabeta/CD19-depleted stem cell transplant. This TCR was sampled from a male patient between 2 and 15 years old who had a stem cell transplant for acute lymphoblastic leukemia, so the T cells may come from the graft donor. CDR3 sequence: CASATSGFPLRGYNEQFF. The base sequence is TGCGCCAGCGCGACTAGCGGGTTCCCCCTCAGAGGCTACAATGAGCAGTTCTTC.